This TCR beta chain emerged from a study of shared clonotypes between healthy human individuals. Profiling relied on immunoSEQ multiplex PCR, and the TCRdb table lists in-frame clones only, not all of them. Of about 1.4 million clones in the sample, roughly 96% were seen once. V shed 5 bases, J shed 0 bases, and the junction held 10 bases outside the gene matches. This CDR3 comprises 19 residues. Germline V lookup: CDR1 SGHAT, CDR2 FQNNGV. Specimen: naive CD4+ T cells sorted from blood. Subset described: CD45RA+ positively selected. V is TRBV11-2 and J is TRBJ2-6; TRBD2 aligns across 10 bases. The origin of this receptor is a man aged 25 to 40 in good health. The CDR3 region has the DNA TGTGCCAGCAGCCGATTCCTAGCGGGAGCCGGCTCTGGGGCCAACGTCCTGACTTTC. Encoded protein: CASSRFLAGAGSGANVLTF.